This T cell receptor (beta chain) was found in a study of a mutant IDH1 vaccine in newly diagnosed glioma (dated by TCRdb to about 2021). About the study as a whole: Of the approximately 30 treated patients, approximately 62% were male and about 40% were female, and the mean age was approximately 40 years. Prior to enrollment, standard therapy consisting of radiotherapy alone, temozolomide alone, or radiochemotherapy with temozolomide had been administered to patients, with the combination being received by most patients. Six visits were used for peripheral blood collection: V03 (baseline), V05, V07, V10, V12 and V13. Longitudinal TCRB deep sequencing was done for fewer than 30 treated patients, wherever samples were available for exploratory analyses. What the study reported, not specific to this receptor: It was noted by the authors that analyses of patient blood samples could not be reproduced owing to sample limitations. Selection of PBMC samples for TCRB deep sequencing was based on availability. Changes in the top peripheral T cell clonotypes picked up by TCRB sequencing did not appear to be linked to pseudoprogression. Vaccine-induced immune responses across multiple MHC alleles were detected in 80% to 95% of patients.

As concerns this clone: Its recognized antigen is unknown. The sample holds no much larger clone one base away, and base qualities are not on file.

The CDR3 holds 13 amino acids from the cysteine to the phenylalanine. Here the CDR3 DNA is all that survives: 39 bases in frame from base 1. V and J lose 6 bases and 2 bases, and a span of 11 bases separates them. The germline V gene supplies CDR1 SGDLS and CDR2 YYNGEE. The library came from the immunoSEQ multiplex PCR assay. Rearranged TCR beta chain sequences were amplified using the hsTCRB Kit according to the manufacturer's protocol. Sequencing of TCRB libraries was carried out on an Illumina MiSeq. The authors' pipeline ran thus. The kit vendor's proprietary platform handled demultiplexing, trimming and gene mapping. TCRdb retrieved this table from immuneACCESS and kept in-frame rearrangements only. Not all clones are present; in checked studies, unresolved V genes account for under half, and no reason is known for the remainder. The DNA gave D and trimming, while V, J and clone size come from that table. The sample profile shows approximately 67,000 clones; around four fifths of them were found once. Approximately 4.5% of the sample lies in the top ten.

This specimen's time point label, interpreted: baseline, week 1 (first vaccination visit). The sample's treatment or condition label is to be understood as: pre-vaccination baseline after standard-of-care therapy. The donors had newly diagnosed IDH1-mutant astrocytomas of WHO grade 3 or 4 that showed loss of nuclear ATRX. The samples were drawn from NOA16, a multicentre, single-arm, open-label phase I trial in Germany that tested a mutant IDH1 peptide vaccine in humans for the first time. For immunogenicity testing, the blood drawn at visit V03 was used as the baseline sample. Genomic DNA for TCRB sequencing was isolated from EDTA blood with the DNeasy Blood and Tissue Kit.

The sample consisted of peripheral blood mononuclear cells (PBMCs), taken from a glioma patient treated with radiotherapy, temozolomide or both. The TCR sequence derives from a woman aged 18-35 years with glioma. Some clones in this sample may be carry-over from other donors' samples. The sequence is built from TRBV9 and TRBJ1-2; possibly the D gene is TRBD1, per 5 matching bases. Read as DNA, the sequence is TGTGCCAGCATGGGGCAGGAGAACTATGGCTACACCTTC. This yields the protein CASMGQENYGYTF.